The clone carrying this T cell receptor beta chain has only a few counts. This CDR3 is 15 amino acids long. The V gene's germline CDR1 is SGHAT and CDR2 FQDESV (reference sequence). Trimming pared 5 bases from V and 3 bases from J, leaving 11 bases between. The data are from a study of T cell repertoires in cytomegalovirus infection. MiXCR, applied by TCRdb to the reads, yields one record per CDR3 protein. The table shows 480,000 or so distinct CDR3 sequences, with around 11% occurring only once. Sequencing was performed on PBMCs. The sequence was obtained from a human donor in good health (CMV status not recorded). Some clones in this sample may be carry-over from other donors' samples. The chain uses TRBV11-1 and TRBJ2-6; D could derive from TRBD1 or TRBD2 (5 bases each). CDR3 in DNA: TGTGCCAGCAGCCATAGAGGGGATGGGGCCAACGTCCTGACTTTC. This sequence encodes CASSHRGDGANVLTF.